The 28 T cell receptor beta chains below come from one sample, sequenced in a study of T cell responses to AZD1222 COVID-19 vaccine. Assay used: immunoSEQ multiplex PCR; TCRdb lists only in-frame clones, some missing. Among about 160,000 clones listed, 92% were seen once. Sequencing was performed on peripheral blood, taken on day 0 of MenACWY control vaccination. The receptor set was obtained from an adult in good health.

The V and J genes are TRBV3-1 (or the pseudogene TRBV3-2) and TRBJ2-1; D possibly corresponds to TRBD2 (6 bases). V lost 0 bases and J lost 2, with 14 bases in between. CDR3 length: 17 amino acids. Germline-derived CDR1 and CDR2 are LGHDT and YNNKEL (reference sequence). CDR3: CASSQEGVWGAYNEQFF. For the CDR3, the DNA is TGTGCCAGCAGCCAAGAGGGTGTATGGGGGGCCTACAATGAGCAGTTCTTC.

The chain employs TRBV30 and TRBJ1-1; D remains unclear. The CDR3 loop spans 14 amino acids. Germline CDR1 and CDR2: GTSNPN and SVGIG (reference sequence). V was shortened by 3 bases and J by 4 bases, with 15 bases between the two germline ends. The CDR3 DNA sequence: TGTGCCTGGAGACCCTCTACTATAGGCACTGAAGCTTTCTTT. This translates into CAWRPSTIGTEAFF.

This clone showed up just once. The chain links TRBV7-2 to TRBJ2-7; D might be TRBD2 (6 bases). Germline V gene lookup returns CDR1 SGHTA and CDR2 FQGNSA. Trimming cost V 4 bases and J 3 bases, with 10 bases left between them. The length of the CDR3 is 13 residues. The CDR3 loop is CASSSDYNYEQYF. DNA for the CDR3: TGTGCCAGCAGCTCGGACTACAACTACGAGCAGTACTTC. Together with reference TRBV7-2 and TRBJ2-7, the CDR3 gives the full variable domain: GAGVSQSPSNKVTEKGKDVELRCDPISGHTALYWYRQSLGQGLEFLIYFQGNSAPDKSGLPSDRFSAERTGGSVSTLTIQRTQQEDSAVYLCASSSDYNYEQYFGPGTRLTVT.

The CDR3: CASSLGGPTEGYTF. Written as DNA, the CDR3 is TGTGCCAGCAGCTTGGGGGGGCCGACGGAAGGCTACACCTTC. The chain couples TRBV13 to TRBJ1-2, with TRBD1 as a possible D gene (6 bases). CDR3 length: 14 residues. Trimming removed 3 bases from V and 8 bases from J, with 16 bases in between. From germline, CDR1 is PRHDT and CDR2 FYEKMQ (reference sequence). Variable domain in full (rest from reference TRBV13 and TRBJ1-2): AAGVIQSPRHLIKEKRETATLKCYPIPRHDTVYWYQQGPGQDPQFLISFYEKMQSDKGSIPDRFSAQQFSDYHSELNMSSLELGDSALYFCASSLGGPTEGYTFGSGTRLTVV.

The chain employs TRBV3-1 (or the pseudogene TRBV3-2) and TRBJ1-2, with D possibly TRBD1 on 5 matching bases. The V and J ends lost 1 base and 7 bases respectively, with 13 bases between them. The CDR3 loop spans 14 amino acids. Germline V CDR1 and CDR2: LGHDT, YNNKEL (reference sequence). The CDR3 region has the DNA TGTGCCAGCAGCCAAGGGCAGGGTTTCGGTGGCTACACCTTC. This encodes CASSQGQGFGGYTF.

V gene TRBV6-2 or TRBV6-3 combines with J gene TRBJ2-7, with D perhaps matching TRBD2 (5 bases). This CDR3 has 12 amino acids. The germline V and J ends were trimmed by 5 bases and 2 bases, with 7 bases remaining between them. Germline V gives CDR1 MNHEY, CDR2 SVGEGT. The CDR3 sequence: CASSPRAYEQYF. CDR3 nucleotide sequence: TGTGCCAGCAGTCCGCGGGCCTACGAGCAGTACTTC.

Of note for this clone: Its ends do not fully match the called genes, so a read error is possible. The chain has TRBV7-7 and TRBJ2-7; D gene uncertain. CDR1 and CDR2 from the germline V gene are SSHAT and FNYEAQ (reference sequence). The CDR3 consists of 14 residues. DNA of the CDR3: TGTGCTAGCAGCTTACACCCGTCCTCCTACGAGCAGTACTTC. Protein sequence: CASSLHPSSYEQYF.

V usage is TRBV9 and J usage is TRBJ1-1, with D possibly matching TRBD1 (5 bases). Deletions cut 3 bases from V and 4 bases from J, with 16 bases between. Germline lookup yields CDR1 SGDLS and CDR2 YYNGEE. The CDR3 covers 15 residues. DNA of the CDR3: TGTGCCAGCAGCGGAGGAGGGGCCTGGGGCACTGAAGCTTTCTTT. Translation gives CASSGGGAWGTEAFF. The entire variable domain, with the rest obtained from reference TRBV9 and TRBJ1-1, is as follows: DSGVTQTPKHLITATGQRVTLRCSPRSGDLSVYWYQQSLDQGLQFLIQYYNGEERAKGNILERFSAQQFPDLHSELNLSSLELGDSALYFCASSGGGAWGTEAFFGQGTRLTVV.

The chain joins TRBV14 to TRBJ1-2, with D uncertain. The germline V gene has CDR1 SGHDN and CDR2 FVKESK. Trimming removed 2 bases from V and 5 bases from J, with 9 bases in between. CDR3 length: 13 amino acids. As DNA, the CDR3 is TGTGCCAGCAGCCAATATACCAAATATGGCTACACCTTC. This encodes CASSQYTKYGYTF.

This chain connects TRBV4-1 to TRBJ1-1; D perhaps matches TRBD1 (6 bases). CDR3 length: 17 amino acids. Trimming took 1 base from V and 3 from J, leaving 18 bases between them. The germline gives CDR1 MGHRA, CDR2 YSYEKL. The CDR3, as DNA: TGCGCCAGCAGCCAAGTAGGTCTCAGGGGCGCGTACACTGAAGCTTTCTTT. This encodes CASSQVGLRGAYTEAFF.

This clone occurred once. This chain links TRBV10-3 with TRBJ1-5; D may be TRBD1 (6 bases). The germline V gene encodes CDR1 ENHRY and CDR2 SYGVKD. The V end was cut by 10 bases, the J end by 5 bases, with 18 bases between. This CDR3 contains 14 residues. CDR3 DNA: TGTGCCACCCGCGTGAGGGACACTGATCAGCCCCAGCATTTT. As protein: CATRVRDTDQPQHF.

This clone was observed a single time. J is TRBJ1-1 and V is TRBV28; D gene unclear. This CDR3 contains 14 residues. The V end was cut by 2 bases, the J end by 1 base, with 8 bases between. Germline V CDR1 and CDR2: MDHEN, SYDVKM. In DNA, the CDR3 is TGTGCCAGCAGTTTAGGGCTCCCGAACACTGAAGCTTTCTTT. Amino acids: CASSLGLPNTEAFF.

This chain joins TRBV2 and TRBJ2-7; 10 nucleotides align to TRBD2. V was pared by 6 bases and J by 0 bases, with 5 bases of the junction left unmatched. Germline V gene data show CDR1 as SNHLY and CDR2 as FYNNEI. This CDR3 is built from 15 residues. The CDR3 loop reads CASRRGLATSYEQYF. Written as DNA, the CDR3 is TGTGCCAGCAGGAGGGGACTAGCGACCTCCTACGAGCAGTACTTC.

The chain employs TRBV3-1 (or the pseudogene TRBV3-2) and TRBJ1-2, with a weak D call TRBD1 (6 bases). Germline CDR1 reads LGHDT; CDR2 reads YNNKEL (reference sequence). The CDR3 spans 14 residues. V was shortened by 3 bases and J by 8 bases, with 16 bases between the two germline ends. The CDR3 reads CASSHTPQGLGYTF. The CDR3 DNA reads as TGTGCCAGCAGCCACACCCCACAGGGTCTGGGCTACACCTTC.

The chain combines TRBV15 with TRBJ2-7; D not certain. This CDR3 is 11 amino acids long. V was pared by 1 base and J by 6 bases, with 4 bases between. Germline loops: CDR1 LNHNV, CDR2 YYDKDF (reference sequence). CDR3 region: CATSRVGEQYF. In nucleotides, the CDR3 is TGTGCCACCAGCAGAGTCGGCGAGCAGTACTTC.

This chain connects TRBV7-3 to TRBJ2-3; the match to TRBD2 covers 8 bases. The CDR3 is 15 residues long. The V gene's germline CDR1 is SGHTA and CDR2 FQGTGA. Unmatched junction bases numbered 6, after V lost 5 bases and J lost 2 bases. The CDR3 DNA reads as TGTGCCAGCAGCAAACTAGCGGAAGACACAGATACGCAGTATTTT. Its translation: CASSKLAEDTDTQYF.

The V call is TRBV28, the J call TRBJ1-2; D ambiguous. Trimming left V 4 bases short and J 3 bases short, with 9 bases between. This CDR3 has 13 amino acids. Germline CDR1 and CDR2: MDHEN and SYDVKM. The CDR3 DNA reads TGTGCCAGCAGTTCGCAACCCGACTATGGCTACACCTTC. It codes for CASSSQPDYGYTF.

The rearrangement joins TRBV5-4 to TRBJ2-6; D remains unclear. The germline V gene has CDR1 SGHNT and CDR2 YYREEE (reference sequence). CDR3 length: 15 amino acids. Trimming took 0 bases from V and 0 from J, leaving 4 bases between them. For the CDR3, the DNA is TGTGCCAGCAGCTTGGCAATCTCTGGGGCCAACGTCCTGACTTTC. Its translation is CASSLAISGANVLTF.

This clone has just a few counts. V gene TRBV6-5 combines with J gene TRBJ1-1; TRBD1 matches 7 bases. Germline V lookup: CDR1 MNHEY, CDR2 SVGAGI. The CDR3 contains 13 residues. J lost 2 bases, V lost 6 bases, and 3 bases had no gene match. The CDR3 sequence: CASRGQVNTEAFF. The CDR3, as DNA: TGTGCCAGCAGAGGACAGGTCAACACTGAAGCTTTCTTT.

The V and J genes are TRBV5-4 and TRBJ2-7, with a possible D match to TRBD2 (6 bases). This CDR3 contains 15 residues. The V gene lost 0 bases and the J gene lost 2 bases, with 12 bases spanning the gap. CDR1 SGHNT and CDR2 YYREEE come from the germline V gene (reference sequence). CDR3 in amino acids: CASSLAGQRAYEQYF. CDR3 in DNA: TGTGCCAGCAGCTTGGCTGGTCAGCGGGCCTACGAGCAGTACTTC.

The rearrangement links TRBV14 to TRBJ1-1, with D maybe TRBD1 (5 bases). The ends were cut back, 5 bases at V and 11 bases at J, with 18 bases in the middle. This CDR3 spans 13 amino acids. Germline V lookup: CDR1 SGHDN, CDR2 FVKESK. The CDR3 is CASSSLITGGAFF. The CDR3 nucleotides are TGTGCCAGCAGCTCTTTGATCACAGGAGGGGCTTTCTTT.

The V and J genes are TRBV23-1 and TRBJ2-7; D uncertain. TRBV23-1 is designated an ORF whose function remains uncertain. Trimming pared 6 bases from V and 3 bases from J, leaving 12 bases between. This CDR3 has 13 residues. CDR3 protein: CASRQNGDYEQYF. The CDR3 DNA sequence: TGCGCCAGCAGACAAAATGGGGACTACGAGCAGTACTTC.

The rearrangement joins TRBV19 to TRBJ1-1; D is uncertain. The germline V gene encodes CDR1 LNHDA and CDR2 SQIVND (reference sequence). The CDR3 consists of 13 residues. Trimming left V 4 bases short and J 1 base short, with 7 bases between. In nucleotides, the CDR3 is TGTGCCAGTAGTACAACACAGAACACTGAAGCTTTCTTT. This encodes CASSTTQNTEAFF.

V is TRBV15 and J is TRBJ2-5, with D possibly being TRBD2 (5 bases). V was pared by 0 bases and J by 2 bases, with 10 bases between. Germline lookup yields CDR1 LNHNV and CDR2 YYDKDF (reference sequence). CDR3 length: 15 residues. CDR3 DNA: TGTGCCACCAGCAGAGATCTCGGGGTTCAAGAGACCCAGTACTTC. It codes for CATSRDLGVQETQYF. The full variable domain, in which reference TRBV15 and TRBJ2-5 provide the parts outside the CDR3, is DAMVIQNPRYQVTQFGKPVTLSCSQTLNHNVMYWYQQKSSQAPKLLFHYYDKDFNNEADTPDNFQSRRPNTSFCFLDIRSPGLGDTAMYLCATSRDLGVQETQYFGPGTRLLVL.

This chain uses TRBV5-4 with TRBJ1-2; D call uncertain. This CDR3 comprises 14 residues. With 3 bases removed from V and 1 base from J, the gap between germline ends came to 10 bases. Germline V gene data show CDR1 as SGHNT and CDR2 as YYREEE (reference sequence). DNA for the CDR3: TGTGCCAGCAGCTCCGAGCTTGGTAACTATGGCTACACCTTC. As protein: CASSSELGNYGYTF.

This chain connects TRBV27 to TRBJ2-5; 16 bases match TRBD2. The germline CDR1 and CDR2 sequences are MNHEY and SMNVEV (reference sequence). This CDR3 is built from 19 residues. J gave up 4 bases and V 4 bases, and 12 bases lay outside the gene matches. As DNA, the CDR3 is TGTGCCAGCAGTTCCTTGGGACTAGCGGGAGGGCCTAGGGGAGAGACCCAGTACTTC. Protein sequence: CASSSLGLAGGPRGETQYF.

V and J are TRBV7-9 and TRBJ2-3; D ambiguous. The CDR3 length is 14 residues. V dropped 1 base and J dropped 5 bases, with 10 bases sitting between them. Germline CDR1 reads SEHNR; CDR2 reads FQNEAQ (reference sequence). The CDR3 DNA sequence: TGTGCCAGCAGCTTAGAGACCCGGCAAGATACGCAGTATTTT. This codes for CASSLETRQDTQYF.

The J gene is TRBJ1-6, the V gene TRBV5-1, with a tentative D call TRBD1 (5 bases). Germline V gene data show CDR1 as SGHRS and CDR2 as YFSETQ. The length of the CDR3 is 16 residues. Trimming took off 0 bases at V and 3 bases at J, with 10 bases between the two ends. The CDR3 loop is CASSLAGGDYNSPLHF. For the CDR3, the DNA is TGCGCCAGCAGCTTGGCGGGGGGAGACTATAATTCACCCCTCCACTTT.